Listed below are T cell receptor beta chains from one sample, sequenced in a study of shared clonotypes between healthy human individuals. Only in-frame clones appear in the TCRdb table, and some are missing; sequencing was by immunoSEQ multiplex PCR. The table records approximately 530,000 clones, 90% to 97% of them present only once. Sequences were obtained from naive CD4+ T cells sorted from blood. All receptors come from a woman in her twenties or thirties in good health. CDR3s include the opening cysteine and the closing phenylalanine or tryptophan. D genes are given only for firm matches. Rows give clone size only sometimes, using once, few, many, or a class for an expanded clone.

v_gene	j_gene	abundance	d_gene	CDR3nt	CDR3aa
TRBV19	TRBJ1-3	.	TRBD1	TGTGCCAGCGAGCAGGGGGGCTCTGGAAACACCATATATTTT	CASEQGGSGNTIYF
TRBV7-9	TRBJ1-1	.	.	TGTGCCAGCAGCCCGTACACTGAAGCTTTCTTT	CASSPYTEAFF
TRBV27	TRBJ1-5	.	.	TGTGCCAGCAGCAAACGACAGGCGTTGTTGGGCAATCAGCCCCAGCATTTT	CASSKRQALLGNQPQHF
TRBV9	TRBJ2-2	.	.	TGTGCCAGCAGCGTAGTGCCTGGGGCCGGGGAGCTGTTTTTT	CASSVVPGAGELFF
TRBV28	TRBJ2-7	.	TRBD1	TGTGCCAGCGCAACAGGGGGCGGATTAAGGGAGCAGTACTTC	CASATGGGLREQYF
TRBV6-1	TRBJ1-5	.	.	TGTGCCAGCAGTGAAGAGCCAAATCAGCCCCAGCATTTT	CASSEEPNQPQHF
TRBV7-9	TRBJ1-1	.	.	TGTGCCAGCAGCTTAGACAGACACACTGAAGCTTTCTTT	CASSLDRHTEAFF
TRBV11-2	TRBJ1-3	.	.	TGTGCCAGCAGCTTAGTGGGCCCGGCGGGAAACACCATATATTTT	CASSLVGPAGNTIYF
TRBV27	TRBJ1-5	.	.	TGTGCCAGCAGTGCGATCAATCAGCCCCAGCATTTT	CASSAINQPQHF
TRBV7-8	TRBJ2-7	.	TRBD2	TGTGCCAGCAGCATTGGGAGGGACTACTACGAGCAGTACTTC	CASSIGRDYYEQYF
TRBV11-2	TRBJ1-3	.	TRBD1	TGTGCCAGCAGCTCGAGGACAGGGCCTGGAAACACCATATATTTT	CASSSRTGPGNTIYF
TRBV7-6	TRBJ2-7	.	.	TGTGCCAGCAGCACCGGGGGCTACGAGCAGTACTTC	CASSTGGYEQYF
TRBV30	TRBJ2-7	.	.	TGTGCCTGGGGGGACAAGTACTACGAGCAGTACTTC	CAWGDKYYEQYF
TRBV6-6	TRBJ1-5	.	TRBD1	TGTGCCAGCAGTTCCGACAGGGGGCTTTGGTATCAGCCCCAGCATTTT	CASSSDRGLWYQPQHF
TRBV7-9	TRBJ1-2	.	TRBD1	TGTGCCAGCAGCTTAGCCTTGGGACAGGGCTATGGCTACACCTTC	CASSLALGQGYGYTF
TRBV28	TRBJ2-3	.	TRBD2	TGTGCCAGCTCGATGGCGGGGGTCAGCACAGATACGCAGTATTTT	CASSMAGVSTDTQYF
TRBV7-9	TRBJ2-3	.	TRBD1	TGTGCCAGCACCATATCTGGGACAGGGGGTATCGCAGATACGCAGTATTTT	CASTISGTGGIADTQYF
TRBV10-2	TRBJ1-2	.	TRBD1	TGCGCCAGCAGCCCCCGGCAGGGGGACCCTTTATCAGTGGGCTACACCTTC	CASSPRQGDPLSVGYTF
TRBV4-1	TRBJ2-5	.	TRBD1	TGCGCCAGCAACCGAATGCCAGGGGGAGAGACCCAGTACTTC	CASNRMPGGETQYF
TRBV19	TRBJ1-2	once	TRBD1	TGTGCCAGCCAGACAGGGCAAGGTCTACGTGTCACCTTC	CASQTGQGLRVTF
TRBV6-5	TRBJ2-7	.	TRBD1	TGTGCCAGCAGTTTACAGGGGAACCACTACGAGCAGTACTTC	CASSLQGNHYEQYF
TRBV2	TRBJ2-2	.	.	TGTGCCAGCCTTAAAGGGGAGCGGTCCACCGGGGAGCTGTTTTTT	CASLKGERSTGELFF
TRBV6-1	TRBJ2-5	.	.	TGTGCCAGCCGAACTGTTCCGAGGGAGACCCAGTACTTC	CASRTVPRETQYF
TRBV7-8	TRBJ2-7	.	.	TGTGCCAGCAGCCACGGACTAGGGGGCTCATACGAGCAGTACTTC	CASSHGLGGSYEQYF
TRBV18	TRBJ2-1	.	TRBD2	TGTGCCAGCTCACGGGGGACTAGCGGGATGTGGAATGAGCAGTTCTTC	CASSRGTSGMWNEQFF
TRBV6-1	TRBJ1-5	.	.	TGTGCCAGCACCTTGCTGATGGGTAGCAATCAGCCCCAGCATTTT	CASTLLMGSNQPQHF
TRBV9	TRBJ2-2	.	.	TGTGCCAGCAGCGTAGCGGGGCGAGGATTCGGGGAGCTGTTTTTT	CASSVAGRGFGELFF
TRBV5-6	TRBJ2-3	.	.	TGTGCCAGCAGCTTGTCCCATTTAACGACCTCCCTCACAGATACGCAGTATTTT	CASSLSHLTTSLTDTQYF
TRBV7-9	TRBJ2-5	.	.	TGTGCCAGCAGCTCCGGGGTCGGGTGGGACCAGGAGACCCAGTACTTC	CASSSGVGWDQETQYF
TRBV5-1	TRBJ2-1	.	TRBD1	TGCGCCAGCACCCGGACAGGGGGCTACAATGAGCAGTTCTTC	CASTRTGGYNEQFF
TRBV2	TRBJ2-7	.	TRBD1	TGTGCCAGCAGGAGGGACAGACCAACCTACGAGCAGTACTTC	CASRRDRPTYEQYF
TRBV7-2	TRBJ2-2	.	.	TGTGCCAGCAGCTTACAGTTCACCGGGGAGCTGTTTTTT	CASSLQFTGELFF
TRBV10-1	TRBJ2-7	.	TRBD2	TGCGCCAGCAGCCCTGGACTAGCGGGGCCCTACGAGCAGTACTTC	CASSPGLAGPYEQYF
TRBV10-3	TRBJ1-1	once	TRBD1	TGTGCCATCAGGAAAGAGGGGGCGGTTGAAGCTTTCTTT	CAIRKEGAVEAFF
TRBV28	TRBJ2-7	.	.	TGTGCCAGCATTACTGGTGGGCACAGGGAGCAGTACTTC	CASITGGHREQYF
TRBV7-9	TRBJ2-1	.	.	TGTGCCAGCAGAGAAAATCGGGGCTGGCAGTTCTTC	CASRENRGWQFF